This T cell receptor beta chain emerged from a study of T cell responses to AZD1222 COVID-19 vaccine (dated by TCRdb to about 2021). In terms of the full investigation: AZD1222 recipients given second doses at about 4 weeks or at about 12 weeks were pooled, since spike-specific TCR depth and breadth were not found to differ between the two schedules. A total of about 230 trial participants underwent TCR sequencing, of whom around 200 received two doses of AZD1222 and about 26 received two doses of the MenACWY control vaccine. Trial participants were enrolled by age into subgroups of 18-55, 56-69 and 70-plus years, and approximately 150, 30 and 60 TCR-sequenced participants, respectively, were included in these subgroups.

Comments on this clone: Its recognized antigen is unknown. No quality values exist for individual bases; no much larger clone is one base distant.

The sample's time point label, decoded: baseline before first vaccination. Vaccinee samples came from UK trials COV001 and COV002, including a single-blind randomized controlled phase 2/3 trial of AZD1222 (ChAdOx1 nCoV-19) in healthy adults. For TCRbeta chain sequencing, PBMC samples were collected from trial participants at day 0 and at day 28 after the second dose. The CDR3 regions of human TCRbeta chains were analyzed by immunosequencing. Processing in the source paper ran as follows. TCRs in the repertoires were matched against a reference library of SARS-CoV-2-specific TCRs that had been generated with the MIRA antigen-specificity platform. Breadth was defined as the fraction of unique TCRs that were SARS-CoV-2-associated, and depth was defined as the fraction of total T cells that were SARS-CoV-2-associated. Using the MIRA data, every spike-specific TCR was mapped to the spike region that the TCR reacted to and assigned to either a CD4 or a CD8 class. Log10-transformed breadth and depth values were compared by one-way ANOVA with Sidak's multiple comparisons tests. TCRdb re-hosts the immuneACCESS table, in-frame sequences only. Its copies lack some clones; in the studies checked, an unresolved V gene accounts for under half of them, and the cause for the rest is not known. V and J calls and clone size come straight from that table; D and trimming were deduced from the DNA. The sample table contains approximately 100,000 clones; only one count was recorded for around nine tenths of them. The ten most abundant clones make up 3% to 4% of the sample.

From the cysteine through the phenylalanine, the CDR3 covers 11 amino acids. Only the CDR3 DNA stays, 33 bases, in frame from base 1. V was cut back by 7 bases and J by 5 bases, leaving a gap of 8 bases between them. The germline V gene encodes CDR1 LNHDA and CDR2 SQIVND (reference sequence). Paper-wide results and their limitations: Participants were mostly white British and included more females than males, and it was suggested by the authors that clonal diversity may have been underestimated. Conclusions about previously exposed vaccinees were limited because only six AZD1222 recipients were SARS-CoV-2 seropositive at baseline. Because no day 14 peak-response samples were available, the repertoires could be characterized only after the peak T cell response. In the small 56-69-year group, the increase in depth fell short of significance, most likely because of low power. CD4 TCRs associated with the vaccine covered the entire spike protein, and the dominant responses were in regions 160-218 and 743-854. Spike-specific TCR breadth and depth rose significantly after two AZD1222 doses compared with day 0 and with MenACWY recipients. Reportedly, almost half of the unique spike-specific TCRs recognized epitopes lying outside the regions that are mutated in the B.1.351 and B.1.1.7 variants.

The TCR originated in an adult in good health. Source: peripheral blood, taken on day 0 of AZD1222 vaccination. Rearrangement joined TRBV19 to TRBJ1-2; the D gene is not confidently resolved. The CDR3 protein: CASTGGYGYTF. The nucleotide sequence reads TGTGCCAGTACTGGCGGATATGGCTACACCTTC. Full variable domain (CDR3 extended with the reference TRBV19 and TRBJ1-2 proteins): DGGITQSPKYLFRKEGQNVTLSCEQNLNHDAMYWYRQDPGQGLRLIYYSQIVNDFQKGDIAEGYSVSREKKESFPLTVTSAQKNPTAFYLCASTGGYGYTFGSGTRLTVV.